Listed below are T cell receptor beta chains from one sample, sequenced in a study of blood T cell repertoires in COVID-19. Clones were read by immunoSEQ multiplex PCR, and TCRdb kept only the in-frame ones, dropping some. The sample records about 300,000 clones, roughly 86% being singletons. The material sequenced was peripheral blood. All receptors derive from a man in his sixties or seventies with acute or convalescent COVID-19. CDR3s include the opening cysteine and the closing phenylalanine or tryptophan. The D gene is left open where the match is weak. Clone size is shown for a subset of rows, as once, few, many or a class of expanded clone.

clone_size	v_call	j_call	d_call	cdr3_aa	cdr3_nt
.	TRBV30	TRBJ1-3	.	CAWSVIGASSGNTIYF	TGTGCCTGGAGTGTAATAGGGGCTAGCTCTGGAAACACCATATATTTT
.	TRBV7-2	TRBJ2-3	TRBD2	CASSPPGSGDTDTQYF	TGTGCCAGCAGCCCCCCGGGTAGCGGGGACACAGATACGCAGTATTTT
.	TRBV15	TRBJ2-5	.	CATSRGGGALETQYF	TGTGCCACCAGCAGAGGAGGGGGGGCCCTGGAGACCCAGTACTTC
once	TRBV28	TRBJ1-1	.	CASKQMNTEAFF	TGTGCCAGCAAACAGATGAACACTGAAGCTTTCTTT
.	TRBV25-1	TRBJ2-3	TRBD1	CASSEISGTVSTDTQYF	TGTGCCAGCAGTGAGATCTCCGGGACAGTGAGCACAGATACGCAGTATTTT
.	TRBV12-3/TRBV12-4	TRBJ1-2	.	CASSFGTGRNYTF	TGTGCCAGCAGTTTCGGCACAGGGCGAAACTACACCTTC
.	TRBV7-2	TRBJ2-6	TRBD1	CASSPPRDRGSGANVLTF	TGTGCCAGCAGCCCCCCGCGGGACAGGGGGAGTGGGGCCAACGTCCTGACTTTC
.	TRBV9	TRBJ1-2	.	CASSVEGEYGYTF	TGTGCCAGCAGCGTAGAGGGGGAATATGGCTACACCTTC
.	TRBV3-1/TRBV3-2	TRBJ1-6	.	CASSQRSVFSPLHF	TGTGCCAGCAGCCAACGCTCGGTTTTCTCACCCCTCCACTTT
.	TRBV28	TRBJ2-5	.	CASTSGGEETQYF	TGTGCCAGCACCTCGGGGGGCGAGGAGACCCAGTACTTC
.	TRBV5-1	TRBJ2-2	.	CASSFTGLVAGELFF	TGCGCCAGCAGCTTCACAGGGTTGGTCGCCGGGGAGCTGTTTTTT
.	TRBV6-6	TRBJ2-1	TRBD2	CASSRRPMTSGGYNEQFF	TGTGCCAGCAGTCGAAGACCTATGACTAGCGGGGGCTACAATGAGCAGTTCTTC
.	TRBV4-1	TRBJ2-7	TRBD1	CASSRYLRDRVDEQYF	TGCGCCAGCAGCAGATATCTCCGGGACAGGGTCGACGAGCAGTACTTC
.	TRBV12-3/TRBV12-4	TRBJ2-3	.	CASSRASTDTQYF	TGTGCCAGCAGCAGGGCTAGCACAGATACGCAGTATTTT
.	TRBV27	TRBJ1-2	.	CASSLGGNYGYTF	TGTGCCAGCAGTTTGGGCGGGAACTATGGCTACACCTTC
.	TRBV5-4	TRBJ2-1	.	CASSLVRTSPYDNEQFF	TGTGCCAGCAGCTTGGTACGAACTAGTCCCTACGACAATGAGCAGTTCTTC
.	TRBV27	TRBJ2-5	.	CASSARGTGRQETQYF	TGTGCCAGCAGTGCCCGCGGGACCGGGCGACAAGAGACCCAGTACTTC
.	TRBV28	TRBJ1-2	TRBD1	CASSSGTGTILSGYTF	TGTGCCAGCAGTTCCGGGACAGGGACAATCCTGAGTGGCTACACCTTC
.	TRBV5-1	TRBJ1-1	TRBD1	CASSLSQGGLNTEAFF	TGCGCCAGCAGCTTATCGCAGGGGGGCCTGAACACTGAAGCTTTCTTT
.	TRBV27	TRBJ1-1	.	CASSFRRVNTEAFF	TGTGCCAGCAGTTTTAGGAGGGTGAACACTGAAGCTTTCTTT
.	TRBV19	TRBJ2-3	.	CASSSAPHTDTQYF	TGTGCCAGTAGTAGCGCGCCGCACACAGATACGCAGTATTTT
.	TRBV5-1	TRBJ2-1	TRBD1	CASRDRDYNEQFF	TGCGCCAGCAGGGACAGGGACTACAATGAGCAGTTCTTC
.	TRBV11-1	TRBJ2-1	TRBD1	CASSPRDREGEQFF	TGTGCCAGCAGCCCAAGGGACAGGGAGGGAGAGCAGTTCTTC
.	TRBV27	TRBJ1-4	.	CASSDGDNGFEKLFF	TGTGCCAGCAGTGATGGCGACAACGGTTTTGAAAAACTGTTTTTT
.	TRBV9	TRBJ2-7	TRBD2	CASSVGGASGVYEQYF	TGTGCCAGCAGCGTAGGTGGGGCTAGCGGGGTCTACGAGCAGTACTTC
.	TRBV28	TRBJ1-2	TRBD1	CATQGQGALYGYTF	TGTGCCACCCAGGGACAGGGGGCACTATATGGCTACACCTTC
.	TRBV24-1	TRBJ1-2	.	CATSDSLIQQGYTF	TGTGCCACCAGTGATTCCTTGATACAACAGGGCTACACCTTC
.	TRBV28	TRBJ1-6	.	CASSAYRTVYSNSPLHF	TGTGCCAGCAGTGCCTATCGGACAGTATATAGTAATTCACCCCTCCACTTT
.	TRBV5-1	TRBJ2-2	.	CASSFRQSTGELFF	TGCGCCAGCAGCTTCCGACAGAGCACCGGGGAGCTGTTTTTT
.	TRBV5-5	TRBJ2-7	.	CASSLEREQYF	TGTGCCAGCAGCTTGGAACGGGAGCAGTACTTC
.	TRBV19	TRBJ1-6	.	CASRNSGSPLHF	TGTGCCAGTAGAAACAGTGGCTCACCCCTCCACTTT
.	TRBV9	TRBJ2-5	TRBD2	CASSVSGLAGKETQYF	TGTGCCAGCAGCGTATCGGGACTAGCGGGGAAAGAGACCCAGTACTTC
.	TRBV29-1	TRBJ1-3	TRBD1	CSVSWGQSSGNTIYF	TGCAGCGTTAGCTGGGGACAGTCCTCTGGAAACACCATATATTTT
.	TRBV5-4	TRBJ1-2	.	CASSLVGVEGYTF	TGTGCCAGCAGCTTAGTAGGGGTCGAGGGCTACACCTTC
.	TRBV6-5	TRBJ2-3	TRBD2	CASRPGLASDTQYF	TGTGCCAGCAGACCGGGACTAGCATCAGATACGCAGTATTTT
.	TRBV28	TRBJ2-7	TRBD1	CASSAGTGVGEQYF	TGTGCCAGCAGTGCCGGGACAGGGGTAGGGGAGCAGTACTTC
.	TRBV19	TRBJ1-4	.	CASSIEQGGKLFF	TGTGCCAGTAGTATAGAACAGGGTGGAAAACTGTTTTTT
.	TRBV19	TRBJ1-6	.	CASSLWGDSPLHF	TGTGCCAGTAGTCTTTGGGGCGATTCACCCCTCCACTTT
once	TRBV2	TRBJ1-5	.	CASKDGGGQPQHF	TGTGCCAGCAAGGACGGGGGTGGACAGCCCCAGCATTTT
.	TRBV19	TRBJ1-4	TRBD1	CASSGGQALNEKLFF	TGTGCCAGTAGCGGGGGACAGGCCCTTAATGAAAAACTGTTTTTT
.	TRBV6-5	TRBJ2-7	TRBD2	CASTRSSGLYEQYF	TGTGCCAGCACACGGTCTAGCGGGTTATACGAGCAGTACTTC
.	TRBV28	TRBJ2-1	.	CASSLSPLAGEQFF	TGTGCCAGCAGTTTATCCCCCCTTGCGGGTGAGCAGTTCTTC
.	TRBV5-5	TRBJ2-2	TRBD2	CASSPGGDTGELFF	TGTGCCAGCAGCCCGGGGGGTGATACCGGGGAGCTGTTTTTT
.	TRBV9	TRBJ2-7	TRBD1	CASSPRTGGYEQYF	TGTGCCAGCAGCCCGCGGACAGGGGGCTACGAGCAGTACTTC
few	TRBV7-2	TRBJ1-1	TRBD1	CASNNNRGREAFF	TGTGCCAGCAACAACAACAGGGGACGTGAAGCTTTCTTT
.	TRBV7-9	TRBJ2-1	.	CASLAGAIPYNEQFF	TGTGCCAGCCTTGCGGGGGCGATACCCTACAATGAGCAGTTCTTC
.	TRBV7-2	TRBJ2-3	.	CASSFPLSTQYF	TGTGCCAGCAGCTTCCCCTTGAGTACGCAGTATTTT
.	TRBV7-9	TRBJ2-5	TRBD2	CASSLDGGGQETQYF	TGTGCCAGCAGCTTAGATGGCGGGGGGCAAGAGACCCAGTACTTC
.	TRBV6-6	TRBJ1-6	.	CASRRSLEDSPLHF	TGTGCCAGCAGACGGAGCTTGGAGGATTCACCCCTCCACTTT
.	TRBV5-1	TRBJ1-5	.	CASSLGVNQPQHF	TGCGCCAGCAGCTTGGGAGTTAATCAGCCCCAGCATTTT
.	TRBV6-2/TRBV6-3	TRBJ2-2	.	CASSYTGFSGELFF	TGTGCCAGCAGTTACACAGGTTTTTCCGGGGAGCTGTTTTTT
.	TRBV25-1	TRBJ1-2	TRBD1	CASSAIDREENGYTF	TGTGCCAGCAGTGCCATCGACAGGGAAGAGAATGGCTACACCTTC